The entry below gives a single T cell receptor beta chain sequence along with its context. Its matching antigen is unknown. Other DNA sequences in the sample encode the same CDR3. This entry is derived from a study of CD8+ T cells in alopecia areata. Findings and caveats of the study: It was less clear whether patients shared TCRs than it was in mice, possibly because of HLA. Lesional tissue from the scalp (especially in alopecia totalis/universalis) showed higher clonality than normal scalp.

Following extraction, RNA underwent reverse transcription to cDNA, which served as the sequencing template. Profiled with immunoSEQ multiplex PCR; TCRdb holds only in-frame clones, not every one. The table lists 150,000 or so clones, more than 45% of them singletons, with approximately 6.8% in the top ten. The origin of this receptor is a human donor with alopecia areata. Material for sequencing was CD4+ T cells sorted from blood.

The CDR3 DNA follows: TGTGCCAGCAGTTCGCCTGGACAGCCCCAGCATTTT. Its translation: CASSSPGQPQHF. The rearrangement joins TRBV28 to TRBJ1-5; D is undetermined. The CDR3 has 12 residues. Between the trimmed V and J ends, which lost 4 bases and 7 bases, there was a span of 8 bases. Germline V gene data show CDR1 as MDHEN and CDR2 as SYDVKM.